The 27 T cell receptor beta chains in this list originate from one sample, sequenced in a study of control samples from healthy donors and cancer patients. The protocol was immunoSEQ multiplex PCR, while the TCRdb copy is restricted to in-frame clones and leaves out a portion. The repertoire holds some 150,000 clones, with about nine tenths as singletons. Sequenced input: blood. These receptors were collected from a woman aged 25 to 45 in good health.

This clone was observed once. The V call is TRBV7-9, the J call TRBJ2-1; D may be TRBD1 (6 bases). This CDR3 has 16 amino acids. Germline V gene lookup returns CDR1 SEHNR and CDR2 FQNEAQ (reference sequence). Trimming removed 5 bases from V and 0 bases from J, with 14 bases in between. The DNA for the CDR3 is TGTGCCAGCAGCCCGTGGGGGCCCCACTCCTACAATGAGCAGTTCTTC. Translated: CASSPWGPHSYNEQFF.

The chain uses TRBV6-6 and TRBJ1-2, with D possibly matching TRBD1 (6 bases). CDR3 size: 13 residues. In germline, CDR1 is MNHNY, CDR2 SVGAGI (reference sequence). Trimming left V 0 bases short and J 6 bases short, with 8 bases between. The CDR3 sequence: CASSYSNRDGYTF. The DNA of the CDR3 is TGTGCCAGCAGTTACTCGAACAGGGATGGCTACACCTTC.

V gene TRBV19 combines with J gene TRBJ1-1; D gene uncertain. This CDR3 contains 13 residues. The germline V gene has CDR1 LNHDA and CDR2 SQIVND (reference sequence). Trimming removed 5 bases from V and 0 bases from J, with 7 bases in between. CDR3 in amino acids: CASSDTMNTEAFF. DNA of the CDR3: TGTGCCAGTAGTGACACAATGAACACTGAAGCTTTCTTT.

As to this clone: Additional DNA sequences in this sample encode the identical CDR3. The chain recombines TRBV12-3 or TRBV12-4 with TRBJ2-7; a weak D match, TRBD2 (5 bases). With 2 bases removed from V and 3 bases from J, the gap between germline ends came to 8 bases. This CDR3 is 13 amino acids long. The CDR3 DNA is TGTGCCAGCAGTTTACGGGGTAGCTACGAGCAGTACTTC. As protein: CASSLRGSYEQYF.

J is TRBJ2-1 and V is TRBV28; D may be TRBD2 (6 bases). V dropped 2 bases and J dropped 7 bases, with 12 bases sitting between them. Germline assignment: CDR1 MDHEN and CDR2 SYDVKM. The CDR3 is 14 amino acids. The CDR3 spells CASSLPGTGNEQFF. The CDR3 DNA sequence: TGTGCCAGCAGTTTACCCGGGACTGGGAATGAGCAGTTCTTC.

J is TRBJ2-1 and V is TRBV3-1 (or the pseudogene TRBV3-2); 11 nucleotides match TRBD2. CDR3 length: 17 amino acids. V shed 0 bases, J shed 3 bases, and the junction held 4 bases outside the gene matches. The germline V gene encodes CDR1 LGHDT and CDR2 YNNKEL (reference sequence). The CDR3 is CASSQDGGTSGYNEQFF. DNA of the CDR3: TGTGCCAGCAGCCAAGATGGGGGGACTAGCGGCTACAATGAGCAGTTCTTC.

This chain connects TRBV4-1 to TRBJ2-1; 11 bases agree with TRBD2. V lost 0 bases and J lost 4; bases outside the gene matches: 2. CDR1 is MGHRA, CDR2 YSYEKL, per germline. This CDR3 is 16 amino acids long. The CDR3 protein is CASSQDPSGRYNEQFF. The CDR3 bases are TGCGCCAGCAGCCAAGATCCTAGCGGGAGGTACAATGAGCAGTTCTTC.

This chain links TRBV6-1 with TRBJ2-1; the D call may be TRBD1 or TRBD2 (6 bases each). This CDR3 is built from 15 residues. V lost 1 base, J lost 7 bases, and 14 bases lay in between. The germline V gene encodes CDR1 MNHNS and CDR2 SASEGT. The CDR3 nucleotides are TGTGCCAGCAGTGAAGTGGGAGGAGGGGGAAATGAGCAGTTCTTC. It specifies CASSEVGGGGNEQFF.

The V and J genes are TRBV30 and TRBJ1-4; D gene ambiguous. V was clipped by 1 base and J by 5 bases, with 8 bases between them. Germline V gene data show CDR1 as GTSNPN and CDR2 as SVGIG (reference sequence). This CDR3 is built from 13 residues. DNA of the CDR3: TGTGCCTGGAGTGGGGGAGGGAATGAAAAACTGTTTTTT. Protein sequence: CAWSGGGNEKLFF.

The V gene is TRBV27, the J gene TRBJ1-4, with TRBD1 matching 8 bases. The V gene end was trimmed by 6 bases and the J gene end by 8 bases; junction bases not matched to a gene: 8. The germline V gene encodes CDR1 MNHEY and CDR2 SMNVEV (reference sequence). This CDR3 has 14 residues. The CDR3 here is CASRMGQVGEKLFF. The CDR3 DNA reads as TGTGCCAGCAGAATGGGACAGGTCGGGGAAAAACTGTTTTTT.

CDR3 loop: CASSLVGLAGVEQYF. CDR3 in DNA: TGTGCCAGCAGCTTAGTGGGACTAGCTGGGGTCGAGCAGTACTTC. The V and J genes are TRBV11-2 and TRBJ2-7; 9 bases match TRBD2. This CDR3 has 15 residues. With V trimmed by 1 base and J by 6 bases, 7 bases remained unmatched. The germline V gene encodes CDR1 SGHAT and CDR2 FQNNGV.

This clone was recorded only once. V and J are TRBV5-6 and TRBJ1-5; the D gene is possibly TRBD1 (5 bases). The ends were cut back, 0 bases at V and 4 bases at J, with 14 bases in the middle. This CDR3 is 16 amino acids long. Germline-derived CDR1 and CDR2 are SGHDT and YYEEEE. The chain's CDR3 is CASSLGRGAMNQPQHF. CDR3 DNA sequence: TGTGCCAGCAGCTTGGGTCGGGGCGCGATGAATCAGCCCCAGCATTTT.

CDR3 region: CASFVYSGNTIYF. In DNA form, the CDR3 reads TGTGCCAGCTTCGTTTACTCTGGAAACACCATATATTTT. The chain has TRBV7-2 and TRBJ1-3; no reliable D call. The germline CDR1 and CDR2 sequences are SGHTA and FQGNSA. V was pared by 8 bases and J by 0 bases, with 8 bases between. The CDR3 is 13 amino acids. Variable domain in full (rest from reference TRBV7-2 and TRBJ1-3): GAGVSQSPSNKVTEKGKDVELRCDPISGHTALYWYRQSLGQGLEFLIYFQGNSAPDKSGLPSDRFSAERTGGSVSTLTIQRTQQEDSAVYLCASFVYSGNTIYFGEGSWLTVV.

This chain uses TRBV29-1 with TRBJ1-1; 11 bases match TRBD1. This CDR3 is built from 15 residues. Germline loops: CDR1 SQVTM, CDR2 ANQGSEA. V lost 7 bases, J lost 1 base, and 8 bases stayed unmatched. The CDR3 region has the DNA TGCAGCGCCCCGGGACAGGGGGGTAGGAACACTGAAGCTTTCTTT. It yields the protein CSAPGQGGRNTEAFF.

The CDR3 loop is CASSTQRGGGKTQYF. The CDR3 DNA sequence: TGTGCCAGCAGCACCCAGCGGGGGGGCGGGAAGACCCAGTACTTC. The gene calls are TRBV5-4 and TRBJ2-5, with 10 bases fitting TRBD2. This CDR3 spans 15 amino acids. V dropped 4 bases and J dropped 6; count of bases not matched to a gene: 9. Germline-derived CDR1 and CDR2 are SGHNT and YYREEE (reference sequence).

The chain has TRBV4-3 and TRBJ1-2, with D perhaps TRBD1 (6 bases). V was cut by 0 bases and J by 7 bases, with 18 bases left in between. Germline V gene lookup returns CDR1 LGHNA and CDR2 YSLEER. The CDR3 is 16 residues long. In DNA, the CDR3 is TGCGCCAGCAGCCAAGATCCAGGCAGGGGCTCGGGTGGCTACACCTTC. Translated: CASSQDPGRGSGGYTF.

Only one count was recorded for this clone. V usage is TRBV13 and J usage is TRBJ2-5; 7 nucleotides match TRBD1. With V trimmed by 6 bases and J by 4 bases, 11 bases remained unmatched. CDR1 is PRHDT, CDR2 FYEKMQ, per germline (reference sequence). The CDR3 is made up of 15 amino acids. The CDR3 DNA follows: TGTGCCAGCAGTCCCGACAGGGTCGTAGGAGAGACCCAGTACTTC. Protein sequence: CASSPDRVVGETQYF.

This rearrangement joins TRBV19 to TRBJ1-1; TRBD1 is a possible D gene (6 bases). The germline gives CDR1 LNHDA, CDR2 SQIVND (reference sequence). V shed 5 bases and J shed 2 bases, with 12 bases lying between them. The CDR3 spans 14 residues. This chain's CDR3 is CASSDTGINTEAFF. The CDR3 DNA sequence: TGTGCCAGTAGTGATACAGGGATCAACACTGAAGCTTTCTTT.

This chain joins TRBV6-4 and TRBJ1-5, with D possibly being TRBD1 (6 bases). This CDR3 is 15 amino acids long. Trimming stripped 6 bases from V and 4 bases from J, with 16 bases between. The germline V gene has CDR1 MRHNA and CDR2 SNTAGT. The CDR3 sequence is CASREQGRKNQPQHF. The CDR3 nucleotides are TGTGCCAGCAGGGAACAGGGTAGAAAGAATCAGCCCCAGCATTTT.

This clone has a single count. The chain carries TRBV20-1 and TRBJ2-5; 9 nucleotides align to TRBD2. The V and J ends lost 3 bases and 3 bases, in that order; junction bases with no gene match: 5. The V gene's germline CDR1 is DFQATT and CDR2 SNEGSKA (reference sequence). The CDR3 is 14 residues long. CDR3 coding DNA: TGCAGTGCTAGTAGCGGGAGTGGTAAAGAGACCCAGTACTTC. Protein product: CSASSGSGKETQYF.

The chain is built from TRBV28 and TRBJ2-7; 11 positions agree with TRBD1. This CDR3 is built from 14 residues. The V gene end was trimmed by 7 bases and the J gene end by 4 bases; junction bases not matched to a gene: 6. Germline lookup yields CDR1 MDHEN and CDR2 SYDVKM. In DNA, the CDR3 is TGTGCCAGCACCCCGGGACAGGGGGTGTACGAGCAGTACTTC. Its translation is CASTPGQGVYEQYF.

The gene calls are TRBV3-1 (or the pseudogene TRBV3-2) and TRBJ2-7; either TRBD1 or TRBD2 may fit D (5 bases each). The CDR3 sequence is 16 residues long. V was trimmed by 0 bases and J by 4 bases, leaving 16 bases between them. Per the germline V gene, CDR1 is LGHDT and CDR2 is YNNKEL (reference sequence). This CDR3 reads CASSQEGRQSGYEQYF. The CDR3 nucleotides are TGTGCCAGCAGCCAAGAGGGGAGACAGTCGGGATACGAGCAGTACTTC.

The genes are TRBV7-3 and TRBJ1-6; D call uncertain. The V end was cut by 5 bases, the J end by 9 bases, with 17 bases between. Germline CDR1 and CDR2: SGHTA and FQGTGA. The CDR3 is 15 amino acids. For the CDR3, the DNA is TGTGCCAGCAGCGCCCAGTCGGGGAGAGGTTCACCCCTCCACTTT. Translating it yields CASSAQSGRGSPLHF.

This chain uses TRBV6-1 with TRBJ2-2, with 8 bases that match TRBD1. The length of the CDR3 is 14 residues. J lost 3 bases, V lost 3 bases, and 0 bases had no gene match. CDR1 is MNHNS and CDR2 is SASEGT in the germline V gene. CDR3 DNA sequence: TGTGCCAGCAGTGACAGGGGGCACACCGGGGAGCTGTTTTTT. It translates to CASSDRGHTGELFF.

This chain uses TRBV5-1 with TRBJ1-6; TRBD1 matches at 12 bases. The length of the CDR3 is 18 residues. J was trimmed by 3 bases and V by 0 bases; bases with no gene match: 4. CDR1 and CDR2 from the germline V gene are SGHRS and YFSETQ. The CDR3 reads CASSLGGQGASYNSPLHF. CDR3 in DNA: TGCGCCAGCAGCTTGGGGGGACAGGGGGCCAGCTATAATTCACCCCTCCACTTT.

The CDR3 sequence: CATSAGISYNEQFF. CDR3 coding DNA: TGTGCCACATCAGCGGGAATCTCCTACAATGAGCAGTTCTTC. The V gene is TRBV11-2, the J gene TRBJ2-1; 7 positions match TRBD2. This CDR3 spans 14 amino acids. V was pared by 10 bases and J by 0 bases, with 6 bases of the junction left unmatched. Germline CDR1 reads SGHAT; CDR2 reads FQNNGV.

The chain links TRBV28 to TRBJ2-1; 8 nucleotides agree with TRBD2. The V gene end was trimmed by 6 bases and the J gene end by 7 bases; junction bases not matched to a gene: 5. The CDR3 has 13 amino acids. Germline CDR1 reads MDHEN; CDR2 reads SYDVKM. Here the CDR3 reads CASRSSGNNEQFF. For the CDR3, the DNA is TGTGCCAGCAGGAGTAGCGGGAATAATGAGCAGTTCTTC.